The rows below give T cell receptor beta chains drawn from one sample of a study of blood T cell repertoires in COVID-19. Using immunoSEQ multiplex PCR, the repertoire was profiled, and TCRdb retains in-frame clones only, with some absent. This table has fewer than 70,000 clones, 80% to 90% appearing once. Material: peripheral blood. These receptors came from a human donor in a cohort sampled during active COVID-19. Both conserved end residues are part of each CDR3. A D gene is named only where the DNA matches it firmly. A clone size is listed for some rows: how often the clone was seen (once, few, many), or a class if it is expanded.

D gene: NA
CDR3 length: 15
J gene: TRBJ2-3
V gene: TRBV11-2
clone size: NA
CDR3 DNA: TGTGCCAGCAGCTCAGGGGGGAAACGGGCAGATACGCAGTATTTT
CDR3 protein: CASSSGGKRADTQYF

D gene: TRBD1
CDR3 length: 15
J gene: TRBJ1-2
V gene: TRBV3-1/TRBV3-2
clone size: NA
CDR3 DNA: TGTGCCAGCAGCCAAGGGCCAGGGGGCCCCTATGGCTACACCTTC
CDR3 protein: CASSQGPGGPYGYTF

D gene: NA
CDR3 length: 15
J gene: TRBJ1-5
V gene: TRBV4-2
clone size: NA
CDR3 DNA: TGTGCCAGCAGCCAAGTTTATGGAGGGCATCAGCCCCAGCATTTT
CDR3 protein: CASSQVYGGHQPQHF

D gene: TRBD2
CDR3 length: 16
J gene: TRBJ2-1
V gene: TRBV4-1
clone size: NA
CDR3 DNA: TGCGCCAGCAGCCAACCGTACGCGGGAGGTTATAATGAGCAGTTCTTC
CDR3 protein: CASSQPYAGGYNEQFF

D gene: NA
CDR3 length: 9
J gene: TRBJ1-2
V gene: TRBV23-1
clone size: NA
CDR3 DNA: TGCGCCTTATCCTATGGCTACACCTTC
CDR3 protein: CALSYGYTF

D gene: TRBD1
CDR3 length: 16
J gene: TRBJ1-2
V gene: TRBV15
clone size: NA
CDR3 DNA: TGTGCCACCAGCCCGTTCCAGGGGGCGTATAACTATGGCTACACCTTC
CDR3 protein: CATSPFQGAYNYGYTF

D gene: NA
CDR3 length: 12
J gene: TRBJ1-2
V gene: TRBV30
clone size: NA
CDR3 DNA: TGTGCCTGGAGTGTTGCGGGGTATGGCTACACCTTC
CDR3 protein: CAWSVAGYGYTF

D gene: NA
CDR3 length: 13
J gene: TRBJ1-1
V gene: TRBV11-2
clone size: NA
CDR3 DNA: TGTGCCAGCAGCTTACACAGGAACACTGAAGCTTTCTTT
CDR3 protein: CASSLHRNTEAFF

D gene: TRBD1
CDR3 length: 14
J gene: TRBJ1-6
V gene: TRBV19
clone size: NA
CDR3 DNA: TGTGCCAGCACCGCGGGACAGAGTAATTCACCCCTCCACTTT
CDR3 protein: CASTAGQSNSPLHF

D gene: NA
CDR3 length: 14
J gene: TRBJ2-2
V gene: TRBV2
clone size: NA
CDR3 DNA: TGTGCCAGCAGGGGAGGACAAAACACCGGGGAGCTGTTTTTT
CDR3 protein: CASRGGQNTGELFF

D gene: TRBD1
CDR3 length: 13
J gene: TRBJ2-7
V gene: TRBV19
clone size: NA
CDR3 DNA: TGTGCCAGTGGCGGGACAGGGGTCCACGAGCAGTACTTC
CDR3 protein: CASGGTGVHEQYF

D gene: NA
CDR3 length: 14
J gene: TRBJ2-3
V gene: TRBV5-6
clone size: NA
CDR3 DNA: TGTGCCAGCAGCTCGGGACTTAGGACAGATACGCAGTATTTT
CDR3 protein: CASSSGLRTDTQYF

D gene: NA
CDR3 length: 15
J gene: TRBJ2-2
V gene: TRBV7-6
clone size: NA
CDR3 DNA: TGTGCCAGCAGCGCGTGGGGCAGGAACACCGGGGAGCTGTTTTTT
CDR3 protein: CASSAWGRNTGELFF

D gene: NA
CDR3 length: 14
J gene: TRBJ2-5
V gene: TRBV19
clone size: NA
CDR3 DNA: TGTGCCAGTAGTAGAGCAGGGTATCGGGAGACCCAGTACTTC
CDR3 protein: CASSRAGYRETQYF

D gene: NA
CDR3 length: 17
J gene: TRBJ2-6
V gene: TRBV5-1
clone size: NA
CDR3 DNA: TGCGCCAGCAGCTTGGGGGGGCTCCCTTCTGGGGCCAACGTCCTGACTTTC
CDR3 protein: CASSLGGLPSGANVLTF

D gene: NA
CDR3 length: 13
J gene: TRBJ1-2
V gene: TRBV28
clone size: NA
CDR3 DNA: TGTGCCAGCAGTCCCCCCCTTGCGGGTGGCTACACCTTC
CDR3 protein: CASSPPLAGGYTF

D gene: TRBD1
CDR3 length: 16
J gene: TRBJ1-4
V gene: TRBV7-6
clone size: few
CDR3 DNA: TGTGCCAGCAGAACCATTACAGGGGGCGTCGGTGAAAAACTGTTTTTT
CDR3 protein: CASRTITGGVGEKLFF

D gene: NA
CDR3 length: 14
J gene: TRBJ2-7
V gene: TRBV5-4
clone size: NA
CDR3 DNA: TGTGCCAGCAGCTTGGCAGGACAGTCCTACGAGCAGTACTTC
CDR3 protein: CASSLAGQSYEQYF

D gene: TRBD2
CDR3 length: 17
J gene: TRBJ2-1
V gene: TRBV25-1
clone size: NA
CDR3 DNA: TGTGCCAGCAGTGACCCGGGACTAGCGGGAGTGATCCATGAGCAGTTCTTC
CDR3 protein: CASSDPGLAGVIHEQFF

D gene: TRBD2
CDR3 length: 15
J gene: TRBJ2-1
V gene: TRBV5-1
clone size: once
CDR3 DNA: TGCGCCAGCAGCTCTACTAGCGGGGGATACAATGAGCAGTTCTTC
CDR3 protein: CASSSTSGGYNEQFF

D gene: TRBD1
CDR3 length: 13
J gene: TRBJ1-1
V gene: TRBV7-2
clone size: NA
CDR3 DNA: TGTGCCAGCAGCTTACCCGGACAGGGAGAAGCTTTCTTT
CDR3 protein: CASSLPGQGEAFF

D gene: TRBD1
CDR3 length: 14
J gene: TRBJ1-5
V gene: TRBV19
clone size: few
CDR3 DNA: TGTGCCAGTCAGACAGGGTATAGCAATCAGCCCCAGCATTTT
CDR3 protein: CASQTGYSNQPQHF